This TCR beta chain is drawn from a study of blood T cell repertoires in COVID-19. Original data processing: Estimation of nucleated cell counts relied on the amplification of reference gene primers. The assay was immunoSEQ multiplex PCR, and TCRdb's table has in-frame clones only and misses some. V, J and clone size were drawn from that table, and D and trimming were deduced from the DNA. The sample contains some 350,000 clones, approximately 88% of which appear only once. Germline assignment: CDR1 MNHNS and CDR2 SASEGT. This CDR3 contains 15 residues. The V end lost 2 bases, the J end lost 4 bases, and 12 bases lay between the germline ends.

The sequence was obtained from a man in his thirties or forties who had recovered from COVID-19. This sequence joins TRBV6-1 and TRBJ1-3, with a possible D match to TRBD1 (6 bases). The sequencing input was PBMCs or T cells enriched from blood (not recorded which). The CDR3 bases are TGTGCCAGCAGTGAAACGGGACACATAGGAAACACCATATATTTT. Encoded protein: CASSETGHIGNTIYF.